This T cell receptor (beta chain) was identified during a study of cytomegalovirus exposure and HLA in healthy donors. Broader study findings: In an earlier analysis, productive rearrangement rates for most beta V segments clustered near 87% or 30%.

This CDR3 spans 13 amino acids. The germline V gene has CDR1 SQVTM and CDR2 ANQGSEA. V dropped 4 bases and J dropped 1; count of bases not matched to a gene: 3. With 60 Vbeta and 13 Jbeta primers, the PCR was carried out. Repertoires were generated with immunoSEQ multiplex PCR, while TCRdb's copy carries only in-frame clones and drops some. The sample table includes 55,000 to 65,000 clones. Worth noting for this clone: As yet, its antigen is unknown.

The receptor comes from a woman younger than 35 in good health and CMV-seronegative. V is TRBV29-1 and J is TRBJ1-1, with 7 bases aligning to TRBD1. Sequencing was carried out using PBMCs. The CDR3 loop reads CSVGKGANTEAFF. CDR3 DNA sequence: TGCAGCGTTGGGAAGGGGGCGAACACTGAAGCTTTCTTT. Full variable domain (remainder filled in from reference TRBV29-1 and TRBJ1-1): SAVISQKPSRDICQRGTSLTIQCQVDSQVTMMFWYRQQPGQSLTLIATANQGSEATYESGFVIDKFPISRPNLTFSTLTVSNMSPEDSSIYLCSVGKGANTEAFFGQGTRLTVV.